This T cell receptor beta chain is drawn from a study of CD8 T cells in Susac syndrome. Study-wide findings and caveats: Individuals included in the TCR sequencing and HLA analysis were acknowledged by the study to be relatively few in number.

RNA totalling roughly 0.5 to 1 ug underwent reverse transcription with random hexamers. An immunoSEQ multiplex PCR generated amplified TCR beta CDR3 products spanning 54 Vbeta and 13 Jbeta. One entry per CDR3 protein results from TCRdb running MiXCR on the immunoSEQ multiplex PCR reads. The sample records roughly 180,000 distinct CDR3 sequences, about 94% being singletons. About this clonotype itself: The antigen remains undetermined.

Trimming shortened V by 4 bases and J by 1 base, and 11 bases separated the two germline ends. The CDR3 is 14 residues long. Germline CDR1 and CDR2: SGHRS and YFSETQ. TCR beta sequences were obtained from blood CD8+ and CD4+ T cells. The specimen sequenced was CD4+ T cells from PBMCs. This TCR derives from a human donor in good health. J is TRBJ1-1 and V is TRBV5-1; D not resolved. The CDR3: CASSASAGNTEAFF. In DNA, the CDR3 is TGCGCCAGCAGCGCCTCCGCAGGGAACACTGAAGCTTTCTTT.